This T cell receptor (beta chain) emerged from a study of tumour-infiltrating T cells in Burkitt lymphoma. Study in general: Patients covered every epidemiological subtype of Burkitt lymphoma.

Trimming left V 7 bases short and J 4 bases short, with 8 bases between. This CDR3 has 12 amino acids. Per germline, CDR1 MDHEN and CDR2 SYDVKM. Only in-frame clones appear in the TCRdb table, and some are missing; sequencing was by immunoSEQ multiplex PCR. The data contain under 2,500 clones, over 12% of them seen just once; the ten biggest clones take up 10%. The TCR originated in a human donor with Burkitt lymphoma. Input material: tumor tissue. The rearrangement uses TRBV28 and TRBJ1-5; D uncertain. In DNA, the CDR3 is TGTGCCAGCACTACCATAAATCAGCCCCAGCATTTT. It specifies CASTTINQPQHF.